The 24 T cell receptor beta chains below all came from one sample that was sequenced in a study of patients and donors after allogeneic stem cell transplantation. Each CDR3 protein is one row after TCRdb ran MiXCR on the RT-PCR reads. The sample has approximately 200,000 distinct CDR3 sequences, around two fifths seen once. The sequenced sample consisted of blood, either unsorted or a sorted T cell fraction (not recorded which). The receptors shown here come from a human donor who was either an allogeneic HSCT recipient or a stem cell or donor lymphocyte infusion donor (not recorded which). It is not recorded whose cells these are; they may come from a transplant donor.

V is TRBV12-3 or TRBV12-4 and J is TRBJ2-3; TRBD2 agrees at 7 bases. This CDR3 is built from 14 residues. The junction had 9 bases not matched to a gene; V was cut back by 6 bases and J by 6 bases. As DNA, the CDR3 is TGTGCCAGCAGACCCCAGCGGGAATGGGATACGCAGTATTTT. This codes for CASRPQREWDTQYF.

V is TRBV24-1 and J is TRBJ1-5; TRBD1 agrees at 8 bases. Trimming cost V 4 bases and J 2 bases; bases outside gene matches: 9. Germline V gene sequence: CDR1 KGHDR, CDR2 SFDVKD. The CDR3 consists of 17 residues. CDR3: CATSEKGTGTRNQPQHF. In DNA form, the CDR3 reads TGTGCCACCAGTGAGAAAGGGACAGGCACTCGCAATCAGCCCCAGCATTTT.

The chain employs TRBV3-1 and TRBJ2-1, with D unresolved. The germline V gene encodes CDR1 LGHDT and CDR2 YNNKEL (reference sequence). This CDR3 has 13 amino acids. V was clipped by 4 bases and J by 4 bases, with 8 bases between them. The CDR3 nucleotides are TGTGCCAGCAGCCCAAGAGGTTACAATGAGCAGTTCTTC. Translated: CASSPRGYNEQFF.

This chain joins TRBV7-2 and TRBJ2-1, with 9 bases fitting TRBD1. Losses at the gene ends were 5 bases for V and 4 bases for J; bases not matched to a gene: 6. Germline CDR1 and CDR2: SGHTA and FQGNSA. This CDR3 is 15 amino acids long. The DNA of the CDR3 is TGTGCCAGCAGCCGGACAGGGGAAGTGTACAATGAGCAGTTCTTC. This codes for CASSRTGEVYNEQFF.

This clonotype has just one count. The V gene is TRBV20-1, the J gene TRBJ2-7; the match to TRBD1 covers 8 bases. The germline gives CDR1 DFQATT, CDR2 SNEGSKA (reference sequence). This CDR3 region has 14 residues. Unmatched junction bases numbered 8, after V lost 6 bases and J lost 1 base. CDR3: CSAIQGDPSYEQYF. CDR3 DNA: TGCAGTGCGATACAGGGGGATCCGTCCTACGAGCAGTACTTC.

The CDR3 is CATSDSNRDRTYGYTF. CDR3 nucleotide sequence: TGTGCCACCAGTGACAGCAACCGGGACAGAACGTATGGCTACACCTTC. The chain joins TRBV24-1 to TRBJ1-2; 7 positions match TRBD1. V trimming: 4 bases; J trimming: 5 bases; junction bases outside the gene matches: 12. Germline loops: CDR1 KGHDR, CDR2 SFDVKD. This CDR3 comprises 16 residues.

This clonotype was recorded a few times. The CDR3 spells CATAGSRDTGELFF. CDR3 sequence (DNA): TGTGCCACCGCCGGGTCCCGGGACACCGGGGAGCTGTTTTTT. The rearrangement links TRBV10-3 to TRBJ2-2; D ambiguous. Trimming took 10 bases from V and 3 from J, leaving 15 bases between them. This CDR3 spans 14 amino acids. The germline CDR1 and CDR2 sequences are ENHRY and SYGVKD.

V is TRBV18 and J is TRBJ2-7; D could derive from TRBD1 or TRBD2 (5 bases each). V gave up 0 bases and J gave up 2 bases, with 5 bases separating them. Germline V gene data show CDR1 as KGHSH and CDR2 as LQKENI. The CDR3 is 13 amino acids. The CDR3 spells CASSPPGAYEQYF. The CDR3 DNA follows: TGTGCCAGCTCACCACCGGGGGCCTACGAGCAGTACTTC.

The V call is TRBV7-2, the J call TRBJ2-2; no clear D. CDR1 and CDR2 (germline): SGHTA, FQGNSA. V lost 2 bases and J 2 bases, leaving 6 bases between the germline ends. The CDR3 length is 14 residues. The CDR3 sequence: CASSLQANTGELFF. In DNA form, the CDR3 reads TGTGCCAGCAGCTTACAGGCTAACACCGGGGAGCTGTTTTTT.

The chain uses TRBV15 and TRBJ2-4; 7 bases are shared with TRBD2. The CDR3 spans 14 residues. Trimming took 8 bases from V and 3 from J; bases not matched to a gene: 7. In germline, CDR1 is LNHNV, CDR2 YYDKDF (reference sequence). DNA of the CDR3: TGTGCCACCCGGCGGGGGACGGACAAAAACATTCAGTACTTC. It is translated as CATRRGTDKNIQYF.

In its sample, this clonotype was seen once. The chain combines TRBV4-2 with TRBJ2-4; D is perhaps TRBD2 (6 bases). Trimming stripped 4 bases from V and 2 bases from J, with 9 bases between. This CDR3 has 14 residues. CDR1 is LGHNA, CDR2 YNFKEQ, per germline. CDR3 DNA: TGTGCCAGCAGCCCCGGGACTTCCAAAAACATTCAGTACTTC. This translates into CASSPGTSKNIQYF.

This clonotype appeared a few times. The CDR3 coding sequence is TGTGCCAGTAGTATCCGACCGGACAGGGGAACTGGAAACACCATATATTTT. Protein product: CASSIRPDRGTGNTIYF. The chain joins TRBV19 to TRBJ1-3; TRBD1 matches at 9 bases. CDR1 is LNHDA, CDR2 SQIVND, per germline (reference sequence). Unmatched junction bases numbered 8, after V lost 3 bases and J lost 2 bases. The CDR3 is 17 amino acids.

This clonotype has just a few counts. The chain is built from TRBV5-1 and TRBJ1-2, with D possibly matching TRBD1 (6 bases). Between the trimmed V and J ends, which lost 4 bases and 3 bases, there was a span of 19 bases. Germline CDR1 reads SGHRS; CDR2 reads YFSETQ. CDR3 size: 16 residues. This CDR3 reads CASSEQGSGVYYGYTF. CDR3 bases: TGCGCCAGCAGCGAACAGGGAAGTGGGGTTTACTATGGCTACACCTTC.

This clonotype was detected a few times. The chain has TRBV28 and TRBJ1-5; D call uncertain. Germline V gene data show CDR1 as MDHEN and CDR2 as SYDVKM. V was clipped by 2 bases and J by 5 bases, with 16 bases between them. The CDR3 is 16 residues long. The CDR3 region is CASSLSRASGYQPQHF. The CDR3 DNA follows: TGTGCCAGCAGTTTAAGTAGGGCCTCCGGCTATCAGCCCCAGCATTTT.

CDR3 nucleotides: TGTGCCAGCAGCAAATCCGGGACAGGGGTCCCAGATACGCAGTATTTT. Translated: CASSKSGTGVPDTQYF. The rearrangement uses TRBV7-3 and TRBJ2-3; 10 nucleotides line up with TRBD1. CDR1 is SGHTA and CDR2 is FQGTGA in the germline V gene. This CDR3 contains 16 residues. The junction had 9 bases not matched to a gene; V was cut back by 5 bases and J by 4 bases.

The rearrangement joins TRBV20-1 to TRBJ2-7; 9 bases align to TRBD2. This CDR3 has 15 residues. Trimming at V came to 0 bases and at J to 4 bases, leaving 7 bases not matched to a gene. Germline assignment: CDR1 DFQATT and CDR2 SNEGSKA (reference sequence). The CDR3 protein is CSARDSASGEYEQYF. The CDR3 bases are TGCAGTGCTAGAGATTCGGCTAGCGGGGAATACGAGCAGTACTTC.

The V and J genes are TRBV20-1 and TRBJ1-1; a weak D match, TRBD1 (6 bases). Germline-derived CDR1 and CDR2 are DFQATT and SNEGSKA (reference sequence). This CDR3 contains 14 residues. V was shortened by 1 base and J by 7 bases, with 16 bases between the two germline ends. CDR3 bases: TGCAGTGCTAGAGGGGGGGGCAGTTCTTTTGAAGCTTTCTTT. Translating gives CSARGGGSSFEAFF.

This sequence joins TRBV15 and TRBJ1-1, with D possibly matching TRBD1 (5 bases). The V gene lost 5 bases and the J gene lost 11 bases, with 18 bases spanning the gap. The germline V gene encodes CDR1 LNHNV and CDR2 YYDKDF (reference sequence). This CDR3 is 13 amino acids long. CDR3 residues: CATSLDRQFGAFF. Written as DNA, the CDR3 is TGTGCCACCAGCTTGGACCGACAGTTCGGGGCTTTCTTT.

The rearrangement uses TRBV12-3 or TRBV12-4 and TRBJ1-2; 7 bases align to TRBD1. The CDR3 is made up of 12 amino acids. V was clipped by 6 bases and J by 7 bases; unmatched bases: 5. The CDR3 DNA reads as TGTGCCAGCAGCCGACAGGGCCCTGGCTACACCTTC. Protein: CASSRQGPGYTF.

The genes are TRBV29-1 and TRBJ1-2, with a possible D match to TRBD1 (5 bases). Per the germline V gene, CDR1 is SQVTM and CDR2 is ANQGSEA. Trimming took off 4 bases at V and 0 bases at J, with 9 bases between the two ends. CDR3 size: 13 residues. The CDR3 DNA is TGCAGCGTTGGGGGACGGACTAACTATGGCTACACCTTC. Translated: CSVGGRTNYGYTF.

The chain combines TRBV7-9 with TRBJ2-1, with 9 bases fitting TRBD1. V shed 4 bases, J shed 14 bases, and the junction held 6 bases outside the gene matches. The CDR3 covers 12 residues. CDR1 SEHNR and CDR2 FQNEAQ come from the germline V gene (reference sequence). This chain's CDR3 is CASSWDRAVEFF. For the CDR3, the DNA is TGTGCCAGCAGCTGGGACAGGGCGGTGGAGTTCTTC.

This clonotype was found a few times. V is TRBV11-2 and J is TRBJ1-2; D remains ambiguous. The CDR3 contains 13 residues. Deletions cut 2 bases from V and 4 bases from J, with 8 bases between. Per the germline V gene, CDR1 is SGHAT and CDR2 is FQNNGV. The DNA for the CDR3 is TGTGCCAGCAGCTTAAGGTCAGGCTATGGCTACACCTTC. Translation: CASSLRSGYGYTF.

There are many counts of this clonotype. This rearrangement joins TRBV29-1 to TRBJ1-2, with D unresolved. Germline CDR1 reads SQVTM; CDR2 reads ANQGSEA. The V and J ends lost 4 bases and 8 bases respectively, with 11 bases between them. This CDR3 region has 11 residues. As DNA, the CDR3 is TGCAGCGTTGGACCGGAGGGCGGCTACACCTTC. Translating gives CSVGPEGGYTF.

The V call is TRBV29-1, the J call TRBJ1-1, with a weak D call TRBD1 (6 bases). The V end lost 8 bases, the J end lost 4 bases, and 17 bases lay between the germline ends. Germline V lookup: CDR1 SQVTM, CDR2 ANQGSEA. The length of the CDR3 is 13 residues. This CDR3 reads CSTTHREITEAFF. The DNA of the CDR3 is TGCAGCACGACCCACAGGGAAATCACTGAAGCTTTCTTT.